Here is one T cell receptor beta chain with its context. This clonotype occurred many times. The specificity of this receptor is unknown. One base away there is no much larger clone; base qualities are not given. V drops 4 bases and J drops 8 bases, leaving 19 bases in between. CDR1 is given as LGHNA and CDR2 as YSLEER, both from the germline V gene. Spanning cysteine to phenylalanine, the CDR3 consists of 15 amino acids. Only the CDR3 DNA stays, 45 bases, in frame from base 1. This record comes from a study of early T cells in non-severe SARS-CoV-2 infection (TCRdb year 2021). Regarding the study in general: Because TCR sequencing relied on bulk RNA taken from unsorted whole blood, pairing of alpha and beta chains was not possible.

The study was a case-control design nested within a healthcare worker cohort in London, UK, with weekly nasopharyngeal swab PCR tests and blood sampling. Healthcare workers were enrolled in the week of the UK lockdown, from 23 to 31 March 2020, and were followed every week for up to roughly 15 weeks. On the study overall, not on this receptor specifically: Matching against VDJdb was skewed toward anti-spike CD8 responses, likely underestimated virus-specific expansions, and missed private and CD4 specificities.

Library preparation was by 5' RACE. The run used a NextSeq 500. In the TCR library protocol, unique molecular identifiers were attached to individual cDNA molecules to correct for PCR bias and sequencing error. TCR alpha and beta chains were both sequenced, and the abundances of alpha and beta sequences in each sample were closely correlated with each other. The authors' pipeline ran thus. V gene, J gene and CDR3 annotation of TCR sequences was performed with Decombinator V4. TCRs were defined as expanded if a significant change between any two time points was detected under a Poisson model with p below 0.0001. TCR abundances were normalised to the total number of TCRs sequenced per sample and were expressed as counts per million. TRAV1-2 paired with TRAJ12, TRAJ20 or TRAJ33 defined MAIT TCRs, while TRAV10 paired with TRAJ18 defined iNKT TCRs. VDJdb, accessed 1 November 2021, was searched for CMV, EBV and SARS-CoV-2 annotated TCRs, with TCRs annotated for multiple antigens excluded. Using fastp at Q25 and MiXCR, TCRdb reprocessed the public reads and kept productive beta chains. Records with the same CDR3 protein are collapsed into one entry carrying the most frequent genes and DNA. The authors' filters were not applied to this entry. The sample data list about 15,000 distinct CDR3 sequences, and more than 5.5% of these were observed just once. Together, the top ten hold roughly 6.8% of the sample.

This sequence originates from an adult who was a healthcare worker with PCR-confirmed SARS-CoV-2 infection or an uninfected control (not recorded which). The V gene is TRBV4-3 and the J gene is TRBJ2-3, with the D gene too uncertain to name. The starting material was whole blood, obtained at baseline. Here is the DNA: TGCGCCAGCAGCCGCACCCTCCGGTCTCCTGGTACGCAGTATTTT. This translates into CASSRTLRSPGTQYF.